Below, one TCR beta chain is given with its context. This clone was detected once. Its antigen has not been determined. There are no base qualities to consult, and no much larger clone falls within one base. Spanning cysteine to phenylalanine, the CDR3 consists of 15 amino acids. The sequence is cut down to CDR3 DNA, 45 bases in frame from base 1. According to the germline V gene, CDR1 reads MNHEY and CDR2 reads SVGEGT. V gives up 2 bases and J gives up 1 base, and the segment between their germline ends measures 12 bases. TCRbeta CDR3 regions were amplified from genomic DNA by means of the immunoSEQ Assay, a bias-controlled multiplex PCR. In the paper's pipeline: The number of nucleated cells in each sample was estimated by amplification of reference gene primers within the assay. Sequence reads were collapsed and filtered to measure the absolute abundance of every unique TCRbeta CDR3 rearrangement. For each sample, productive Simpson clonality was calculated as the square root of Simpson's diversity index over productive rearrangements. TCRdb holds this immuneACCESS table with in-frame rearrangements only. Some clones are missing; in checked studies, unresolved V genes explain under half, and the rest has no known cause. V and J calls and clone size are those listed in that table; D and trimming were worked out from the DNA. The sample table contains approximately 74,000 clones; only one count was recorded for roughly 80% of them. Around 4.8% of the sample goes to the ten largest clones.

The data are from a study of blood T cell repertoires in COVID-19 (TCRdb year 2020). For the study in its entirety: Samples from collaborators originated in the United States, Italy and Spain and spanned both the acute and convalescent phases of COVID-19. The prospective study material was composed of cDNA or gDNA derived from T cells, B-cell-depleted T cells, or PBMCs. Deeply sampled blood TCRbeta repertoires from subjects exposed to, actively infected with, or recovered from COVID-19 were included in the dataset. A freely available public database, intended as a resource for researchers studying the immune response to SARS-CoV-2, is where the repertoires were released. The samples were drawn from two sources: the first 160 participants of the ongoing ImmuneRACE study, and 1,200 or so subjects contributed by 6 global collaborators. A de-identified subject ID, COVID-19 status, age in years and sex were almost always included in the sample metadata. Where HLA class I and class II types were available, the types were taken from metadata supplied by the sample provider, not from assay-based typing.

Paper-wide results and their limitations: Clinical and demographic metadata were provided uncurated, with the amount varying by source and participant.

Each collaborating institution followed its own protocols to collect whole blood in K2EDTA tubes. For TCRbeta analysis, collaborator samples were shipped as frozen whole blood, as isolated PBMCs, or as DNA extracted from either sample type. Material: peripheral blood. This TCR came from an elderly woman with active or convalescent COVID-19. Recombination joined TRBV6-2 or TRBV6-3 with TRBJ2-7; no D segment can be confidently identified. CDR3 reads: CASSYDDSGSYEQYF. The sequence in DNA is TGTGCCAGCAGTTACGACGACTCCGGATCCTACGAGCAGTACTTC.